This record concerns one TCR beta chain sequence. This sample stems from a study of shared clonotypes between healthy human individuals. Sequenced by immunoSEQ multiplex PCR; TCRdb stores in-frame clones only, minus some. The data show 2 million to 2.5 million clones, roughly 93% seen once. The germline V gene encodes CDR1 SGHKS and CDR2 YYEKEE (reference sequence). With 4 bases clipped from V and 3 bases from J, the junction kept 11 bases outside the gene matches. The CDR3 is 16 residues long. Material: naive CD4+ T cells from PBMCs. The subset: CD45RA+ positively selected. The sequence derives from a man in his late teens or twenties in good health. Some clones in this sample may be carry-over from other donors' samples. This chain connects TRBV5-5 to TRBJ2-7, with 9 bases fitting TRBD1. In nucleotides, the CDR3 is TGTGCCAGCAGCCCCCGAAGTACGACAGGGGGCTACGAGCAGTACTTC. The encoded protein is CASSPRSTTGGYEQYF. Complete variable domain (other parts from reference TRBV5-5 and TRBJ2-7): DAGVTQSPTHLIKTRGQQVTLRCSPISGHKSVSWYQQVLGQGPQFIFQYYEKEERGRGNFPDRFSARQFPNYSSELNVNALLLGDSALYLCASSPRSTTGGYEQYFGPGTRLTVT.